What follows is one T cell receptor beta chain and its context. The V and J ends lost 7 bases and 7 bases respectively, with 16 bases between them. The CDR3 has 14 residues. Germline values: CDR1 LNHDA, CDR2 SQIVND (reference sequence). The sample comes from a study of blood T cell repertoires in COVID-19. Sequencing was performed with immunoSEQ multiplex PCR; in TCRdb, only in-frame clones are kept and a portion is missing. This sample yields 150,000 or so clones, of which about 86% are seen a single time; roughly 7% belongs to the top ten. This clonotype was obtained from a man between 50 and 59 years old with active or convalescent COVID-19. This rearrangement joins TRBV19 to TRBJ2-2; maybe TRBD1 (6 bases). Material: peripheral blood. In DNA form, the CDR3 reads TGTGCCAGTAAGGTTACAGGGAGATTCGGGGAGCTGTTTTTT. It codes for CASKVTGRFGELFF. Drawing the rest from reference TRBV19 and TRBJ2-2, the complete variable domain is DGGITQSPKYLFRKEGQNVTLSCEQNLNHDAMYWYRQDPGQGLRLIYYSQIVNDFQKGDIAEGYSVSREKKESFPLTVTSAQKNPTAFYLCASKVTGRFGELFFGEGSRLTVL.